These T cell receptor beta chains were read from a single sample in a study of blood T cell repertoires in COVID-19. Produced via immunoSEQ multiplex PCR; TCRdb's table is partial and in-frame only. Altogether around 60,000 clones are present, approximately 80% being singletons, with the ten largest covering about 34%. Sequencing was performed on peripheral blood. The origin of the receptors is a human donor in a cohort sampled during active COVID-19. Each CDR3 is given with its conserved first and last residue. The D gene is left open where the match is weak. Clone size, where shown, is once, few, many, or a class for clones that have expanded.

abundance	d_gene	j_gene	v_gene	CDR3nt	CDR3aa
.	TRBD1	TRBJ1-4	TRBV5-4	TGTGCCAGCAGCTCTGGGGACAGCGGAAAAGTAGAAAAACTGTTTTTT	CASSSGDSGKVEKLFF
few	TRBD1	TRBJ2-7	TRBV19	TGTGCCAGTAGTGACCAACAGGGGGCGCAAAACGAGCAGTACTTC	CASSDQQGAQNEQYF
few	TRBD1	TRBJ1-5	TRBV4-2	TGTGCCAGCAGCCAAGACAGGGGGCCGGGGCCCCAGCATTTT	CASSQDRGPGPQHF
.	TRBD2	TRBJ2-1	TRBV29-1	TGCAGCGTTGACCCCTGGGGGACTAGCGCTTACAATGAGCAGTTCTTC	CSVDPWGTSAYNEQFF
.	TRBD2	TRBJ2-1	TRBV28	TGTGCCAGCAGCTCGGGACTAGCTAGTGAGCAGTTCTTC	CASSSGLASEQFF
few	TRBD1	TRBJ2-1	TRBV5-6	TGTGCCAGCAGCTTGGGACAGGGATACAATGAGCAGTTCTTC	CASSLGQGYNEQFF
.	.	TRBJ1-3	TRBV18	TGTGCCAGTTCAAGCGGCGTCTCTGGAAACACCATATATTTT	CASSSGVSGNTIYF
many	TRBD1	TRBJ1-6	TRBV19	TGTGCCAGTAGCGCCGGGACAGGGGGCGCACCCCTCCACTTT	CASSAGTGGAPLHF
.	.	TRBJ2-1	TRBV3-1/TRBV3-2	TGTGCCAGCAGCCTAGGGGGGGCCGGTGGCAATGAGCAGTTCTTC	CASSLGGAGGNEQFF
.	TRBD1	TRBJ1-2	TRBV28	TGTGCCAGCAGTTTTATCCAGGGGGGACTTAACTATGGCTACACCTTC	CASSFIQGGLNYGYTF
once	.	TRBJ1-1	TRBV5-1	TGCGCCAGCAGCCCCGGGACTGGGAACACTGAAGCTTTCTTT	CASSPGTGNTEAFF
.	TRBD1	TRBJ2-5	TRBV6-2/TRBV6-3	TGTGCCAGCAGTAAGTGGACAGGGAACCTACAAGAGACCCAGTACTTC	CASSKWTGNLQETQYF
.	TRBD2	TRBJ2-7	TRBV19	TGTGCCAGTAGTATGTTCGGGGGGACCTACGAGCAGTACTTC	CASSMFGGTYEQYF
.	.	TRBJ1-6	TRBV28	TGTGCCAGCAGTTACGAGGGCGCCAGCTCCTATAATTCACCCCTCCACTTT	CASSYEGASSYNSPLHF
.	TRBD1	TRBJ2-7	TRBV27	TGTGCCAGTTGGGACAGGGCTCCCTACGAGCAGTACTTC	CASWDRAPYEQYF
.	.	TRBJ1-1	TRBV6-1	TGTGCCAGCAGTGACCGGGACTACTCATGGGCTTTCTTT	CASSDRDYSWAFF
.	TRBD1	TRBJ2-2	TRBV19	TGTGCCAGTAGGCCGGACAGGGCCGGGGAGCTGTTTTTT	CASRPDRAGELFF
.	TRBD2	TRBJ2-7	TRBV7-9	TGTGCCAGCAGCGACCGGGGGGGAGCAAGCTACGAGCAGTACTTC	CASSDRGGASYEQYF
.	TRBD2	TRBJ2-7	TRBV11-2	TGTGCCAGCAGGGAGACCCTAGCGGGCCTTTATAAGCAGTACTTC	CASRETLAGLYKQYF
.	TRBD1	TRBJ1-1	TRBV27	TGTGCCAGCAAAAGAACAGGGGGACTTGGGAACACTGAAGCTTTCTTT	CASKRTGGLGNTEAFF
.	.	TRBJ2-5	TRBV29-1	TGCAGCGTTGCGTTGAGAACTCAAGAGACCCAGTACTTC	CSVALRTQETQYF
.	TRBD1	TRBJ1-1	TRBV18	TGTGCCAGCTCCCTTCAGACAGGGGGTATTGCTGAAGCTTTCTTT	CASSLQTGGIAEAFF
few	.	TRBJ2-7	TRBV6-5	TGTGCCAGCAGTTACGAAAGGGGGTCCTACGAGCAGTACTTC	CASSYERGSYEQYF
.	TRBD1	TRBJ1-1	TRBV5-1	TGCGCCAGCAGCTTGGTTGGACAGGGGGACACTGAAGCTTTCTTT	CASSLVGQGDTEAFF
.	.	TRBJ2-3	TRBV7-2	TGTGCCAGCAGGCCGAGCTACAGCAGAGATACGCAGTATTTT	CASRPSYSRDTQYF
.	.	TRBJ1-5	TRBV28	TGTGCCAGCAGCACGCAGGGTGCCAATCAGCCCCAGCATTTT	CASSTQGANQPQHF
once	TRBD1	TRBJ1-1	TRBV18	TGTGCCAGCTCACCACCGACAGGGGAAGCTTTCTTT	CASSPPTGEAFF
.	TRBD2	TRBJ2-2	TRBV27	TGTGCCAGCATCGCCGGCGGGAGTTTTGGCACCGGGGAGCTGTTTTTT	CASIAGGSFGTGELFF
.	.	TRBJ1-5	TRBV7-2	TGTGCCAGCAGCTTAGGGGGGGGAGTCAATCAGCCCCAGCATTTT	CASSLGGGVNQPQHF
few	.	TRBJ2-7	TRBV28	TGTGCCAGCAGTCGAAGGGGCTTTCCGTACGAGCAGTACTTC	CASSRRGFPYEQYF
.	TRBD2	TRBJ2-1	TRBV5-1	TGCGCCAGCAGCTTGGCGCGGGAGAGGTTCAATGAGCAGTTCTTC	CASSLARERFNEQFF
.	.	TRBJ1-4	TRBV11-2	TGTGCCAGCAGCTTATGGGCAGGGGCCGCCGGTAATGAAAAACTGTTTTTT	CASSLWAGAAGNEKLFF
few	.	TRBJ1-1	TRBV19	TGTGCCAGTATAGGGGTAACTGAAGCTTTCTTT	CASIGVTEAFF
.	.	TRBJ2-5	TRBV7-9	TGTGCCAGCAGCTTACGGAGGGGGGGCCTGGAGACCCAGTACTTC	CASSLRRGGLETQYF
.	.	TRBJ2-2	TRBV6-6	TGTGCCAGCGAGGGCCCGGGGAACACCGGGGAGCTGTTTTTT	CASEGPGNTGELFF
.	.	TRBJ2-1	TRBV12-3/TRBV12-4	TGTGCCAGCAGTCCTCCCGGGGTCGGGTTCTTC	CASSPPGVGFF
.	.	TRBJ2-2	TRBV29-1	TGCAGCGCCCGACAGTTTTCGAACACCGGGGAGCTGTTTTTT	CSARQFSNTGELFF
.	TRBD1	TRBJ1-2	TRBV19	TGTGCCAGTAGTTCGGACAGGGTCTATGGCTACACCTTC	CASSSDRVYGYTF
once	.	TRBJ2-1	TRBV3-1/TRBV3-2	TGTGCCAGCAGGCATTGGGACTCGCTGGATGAGCAGTTCTTC	CASRHWDSLDEQFF
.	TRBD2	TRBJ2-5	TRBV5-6	TGTGCCAGCAGCCAGAGGACTAGCGGGAGCCAAGAGACCCAGTACTTC	CASSQRTSGSQETQYF
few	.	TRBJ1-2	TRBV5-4	TGTGCCAGCAGCCCCCGTGTAGTAGACTATGGCTACACCTTC	CASSPRVVDYGYTF
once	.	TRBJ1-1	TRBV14	TGTGCCAGCAGCCCAGGACAGCGACCCTCGAACACTGAAGCTTTCTTT	CASSPGQRPSNTEAFF
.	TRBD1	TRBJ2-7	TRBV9	TGTGCCAGCAGCGTAGAGGCAGGGGGCTACGAGCAGTACTTC	CASSVEAGGYEQYF
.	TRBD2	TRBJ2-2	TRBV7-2	TGTGCCAGCAGCCCAGACAGACTAGCGGGGATCTCTTGGGGGGAGCTGTTTTTT	CASSPDRLAGISWGELFF
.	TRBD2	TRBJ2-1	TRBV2	TGTGCCAGCAGTGCCGAGGGACTACGGAGTTACAATGAGCAGTTCTTC	CASSAEGLRSYNEQFF
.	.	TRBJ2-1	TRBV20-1	TGCAGTGCTAGTCCTGGAGGTGAGCAGTTCTTC	CSASPGGEQFF
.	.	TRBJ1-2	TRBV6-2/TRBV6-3	TGTGCCAGCAGCCCGACAGCGATTCATGGCTACACCTTC	CASSPTAIHGYTF
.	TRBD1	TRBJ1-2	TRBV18	TGTGCCAGCTCACTAACTTCCGGGACAGATGGCTACACCTTC	CASSLTSGTDGYTF
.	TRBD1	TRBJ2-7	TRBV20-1	TGCAGTGCTAGTATGACCGGGACAGGGGGAAAAGGCTACGAGCAATACTTC	CSASMTGTGGKGYEQYF
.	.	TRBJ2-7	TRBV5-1	TGCGCCAGCAGCTCCCCCGGGGGAGTCGAGCAGTACTTC	CASSSPGGVEQYF
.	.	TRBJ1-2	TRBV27	TGTGCCAGCAGTTGGGGCGGACGGGACTATGGCTACACCTTC	CASSWGGRDYGYTF
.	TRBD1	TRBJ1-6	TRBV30	TGTGCCTGGAGCGGGACAGGGGATACCTCACCCCTCCACTTT	CAWSGTGDTSPLHF
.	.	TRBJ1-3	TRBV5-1	TGCGCCAGCAGCCCGGAGAGGGCCAGAAGCTCTGGAAACACCATATATTTT	CASSPERARSSGNTIYF
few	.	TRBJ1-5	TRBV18	TGTGCCAGCTCACCGGACAGAAATCAGCCCCAGCATTTT	CASSPDRNQPQHF
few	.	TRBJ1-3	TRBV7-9	TGTGCCAGCAGCCAAGACAGGAACACCATATATTTT	CASSQDRNTIYF